The 27 T cell receptor beta chains below all came from one sample that was sequenced in a study of control samples from healthy donors and cancer patients. The repertoire was sequenced with immunoSEQ multiplex PCR; TCRdb's copy has only in-frame clones and lacks some. Counted here are roughly 130,000 clones, 91% occurring once; the ten biggest clones make up about 9%. The specimen was blood. The receptors were gathered from a man aged 18 to 35 in good health.

J is TRBJ1-5 and V is TRBV24-1, with unresolved D. Germline values: CDR1 KGHDR, CDR2 SFDVKD. This CDR3 is built from 16 residues. V was clipped by 4 bases and J by 3 bases, with 15 bases between them. This CDR3 reads CATSDLRVLSNQPQHF. CDR3 sequence (DNA): TGTGCCACCAGTGACTTGCGGGTACTCTCCAATCAGCCCCAGCATTTT.

The chain carries TRBV27 and TRBJ2-5; D not resolved. The V gene lost 3 bases and the J gene lost 5 bases, with 10 bases spanning the gap. This CDR3 comprises 13 residues. Germline V lookup: CDR1 MNHEY, CDR2 SMNVEV (reference sequence). CDR3 sequence: CASSFTLGETQYF. CDR3 in DNA: TGTGCCAGCAGTTTTACCCTAGGTGAGACCCAGTACTTC.

The chain carries TRBV10-3 and TRBJ2-7, with 11 bases lining up with TRBD1. Germline V CDR1 and CDR2: ENHRY, SYGVKD. The CDR3 has 15 residues. V lost 4 bases, J lost 0 bases, and 2 bases stayed unmatched. CDR3 nucleotide sequence: TGTGCCATCAGTGGGGGGACAGGGGGCTCCTACGAGCAGTACTTC. Its translation: CAISGGTGGSYEQYF.

The chain joins TRBV19 to TRBJ2-5, with D maybe TRBD1 (6 bases). Germline V lookup: CDR1 LNHDA, CDR2 SQIVND (reference sequence). V lost 7 bases to trimming and J lost 3 bases, with 18 bases between them. This CDR3 is 15 amino acids long. The CDR3 loop reads CASTGRAPGEETQYF. The CDR3 nucleotides read TGTGCCAGTACCGGCCGGGCCCCAGGGGAAGAGACCCAGTACTTC.

The sample holds a few counts of this clone. Additional DNA sequences in this sample encode the identical CDR3. CDR3 DNA: TGCGCCAGCAGCCTGCGGGGGGACTACGAGCAGTACTTC. The encoded protein is CASSLRGDYEQYF. The chain employs TRBV5-1 and TRBJ2-7, with 8 bases identical to TRBD2. CDR1 and CDR2 (germline): SGHRS, YFSETQ. The V segment lost 4 bases and the J segment 3 bases; nucleotides outside the gene matches: 3. The CDR3 extends over 13 amino acids.

The chain combines TRBV5-1 with TRBJ1-2, with 8 nucleotides matching TRBD1. The CDR3 consists of 17 residues. The germline CDR1 and CDR2 sequences are SGHRS and YFSETQ. The V gene end was trimmed by 0 bases and the J gene end by 8 bases; junction bases not matched to a gene: 15. This chain's CDR3 is CASSLGRTGLPIRGYTF. The CDR3 DNA reads as TGCGCCAGCAGCTTGGGGCGGACAGGGCTCCCCATTCGGGGCTACACCTTC.

The chain links TRBV7-3 to TRBJ2-6, with 7 bases that match TRBD1. The CDR3 loop spans 15 amino acids. V was clipped by 4 bases and J by 2 bases; unmatched bases: 2. Per germline, CDR1 SGHTA and CDR2 FQGTGA. The CDR3 reads CASSSTGAGANVLTF. CDR3 in DNA: TGTGCCAGCAGCTCTACAGGGGCTGGGGCCAACGTCCTGACTTTC. Together with reference TRBV7-3 and TRBJ2-6, the CDR3 gives the full variable domain: GAGVSQTPSNKVTEKGKYVELRCDPISGHTALYWYRQSLGQGPEFLIYFQGTGAADDSGLPNDRFFAVRPEGSVSTLKIQRTERGDSAVYLCASSSTGAGANVLTFGAGSRLTVL.

This clone was detected only once. The chain combines TRBV12-3 or TRBV12-4 with TRBJ2-3; D ambiguous. V was clipped by 5 bases and J by 0 bases, with 3 bases between them. The CDR3 extends over 12 amino acids. The CDR3 loop is CASSPSTDTQYF. In nucleotides, the CDR3 is TGTGCCAGCAGTCCTAGCACAGATACGCAGTATTTT.

This clone has only one observation. The chain links TRBV11-2 to TRBJ2-7; possible D gene TRBD1, 6 bases. This CDR3 is 16 amino acids long. The V end was cut by 0 bases, the J end by 0 bases, with 12 bases between. Germline V CDR1 and CDR2: SGHAT, FQNNGV. The CDR3 here is CASSLDAGEFSYEQYF. In nucleotides, the CDR3 is TGTGCCAGCAGCTTAGACGCAGGGGAGTTCTCCTACGAGCAGTACTTC.

The chain links TRBV30 to TRBJ1-2, with unresolved D. Trimming pared 0 bases from V and 4 bases from J, leaving 9 bases between. There are 13 residues in the CDR3. CDR1 is GTSNPN and CDR2 is SVGIG in the germline V gene (reference sequence). CDR3 bases: TGTGCCTGGAGTGTACCGAATTTCTATGGCTACACCTTC. It translates to CAWSVPNFYGYTF.

This chain links TRBV7-2 with TRBJ1-4; maybe TRBD1 (5 bases). The CDR3 contains 14 residues. Germline V gives CDR1 SGHTA, CDR2 FQGNSA. Trimming shortened V by 6 bases and J by 8 bases, and 16 bases separated the two germline ends. CDR3 loop: CASSPDGGGEKLFF. DNA of the CDR3: TGTGCCAGCAGTCCCGATGGGGGAGGGGAAAAACTGTTTTTT.

Worth noting for this clone: Mismatch with germline at one junction end may stem from a read error. The J gene is TRBJ1-4, the V gene TRBV2; D perhaps matches TRBD1 (6 bases). The CDR3 loop spans 12 amino acids. Germline CDR1 is SNHLY and CDR2 is FYNNEI. The CDR3, as DNA: TGTGCCAGCAGGGCACAGGGCCGTGGTTGCCGTTTT. Protein sequence: CASRAQGRGCRF.

This chain connects TRBV6-5 to TRBJ1-6, with D unresolved. The CDR3 runs to 13 residues. Deletions cut 6 bases from V and 9 bases from J, with 12 bases between. Germline CDR1 reads MNHEY; CDR2 reads SVGAGI. The DNA of the CDR3 is TGTGCCAGCAGGCTCTTCCCGATTTCACCCCTCCACTTT. Its protein is CASRLFPISPLHF.

The rearrangement uses TRBV10-3 and TRBJ1-4; D ambiguous. Trimming took off 7 bases at V and 7 bases at J, with 13 bases between the two ends. CDR3 size: 13 residues. Germline CDR1 reads ENHRY; CDR2 reads SYGVKD. The CDR3 DNA reads TGTGCCATCATGCGGGAGGTCGGTGAAAAACTGTTTTTT. Translation gives CAIMREVGEKLFF.

CDR3 coding DNA: TGTGCCTCACAGCGCTCGGGGGCGGGGAACACTGAAGCTTTCTTT. This translates into CASQRSGAGNTEAFF. The genes are TRBV19 and TRBJ1-1; D is perhaps TRBD1 (6 bases). V shed 11 bases and J shed 1 base, with 20 bases lying between them. The CDR3 runs to 15 residues. CDR1 LNHDA and CDR2 SQIVND come from the germline V gene (reference sequence).

V is TRBV7-9 and J is TRBJ2-3, with 10 bases matching TRBD1. The trim removed 6 bases at V and 4 bases at J, leaving 7 bases unmatched. In germline, CDR1 is SEHNR, CDR2 FQNEAQ (reference sequence). The CDR3 contains 15 residues. This CDR3 is CASSRQGAMADTQYF. The CDR3 bases are TGTGCCAGCAGTCGACAGGGGGCAATGGCAGATACGCAGTATTTT.

This chain uses TRBV18 with TRBJ2-5; the D gene is possibly TRBD1 (6 bases). Germline V gene sequence: CDR1 KGHSH, CDR2 LQKENI. V shed 5 bases and J shed 1 base, with 11 bases lying between them. The CDR3 contains 14 residues. CDR3 nucleotide sequence: TGTGCCAGCTCAACCCAACAGGGCCAAGAGACCCAGTACTTC. This sequence encodes CASSTQQGQETQYF.

This clone was counted between two and nine times. The chain couples TRBV7-3 to TRBJ2-7; 12 bases map to TRBD2. CDR1 SGHTA and CDR2 FQGTGA come from the germline V gene. The V segment lost 4 bases and the J segment 7 bases; nucleotides outside the gene matches: 5. This CDR3 is 14 amino acids long. The CDR3 nucleotides are TGTGCCAGCAGCTCTAGCGGGGGGGCTGAAGAGCAGTACTTC. This translates into CASSSSGGAEEQYF.

The rearrangement uses TRBV5-4 and TRBJ1-2; D is undetermined. The CDR3 is 13 residues long. V was clipped by 3 bases and J by 8 bases, with 14 bases between them. Per germline, CDR1 SGHNT and CDR2 YYREEE (reference sequence). Here the CDR3 DNA reads TGTGCCAGCAGCTCCCATCGACCTGGCGGCTACACCTTC. Its translation is CASSSHRPGGYTF. The full variable domain, with the rest looked up from reference TRBV5-4 and TRBJ1-2, is ETGVTQSPTHLIKTRGQQVTLRCSSQSGHNTVSWYQQALGQGPQFIFQYYREEENGRGNFPPRFSGLQFPNYSSELNVNALELDDSALYLCASSSHRPGGYTFGSGTRLTVV.

The chain carries TRBV18 and TRBJ1-2, with 10 bases that match TRBD1. The V segment lost 2 bases and the J segment 7 bases; nucleotides outside the gene matches: 7. Germline lookup yields CDR1 KGHSH and CDR2 LQKENI. The CDR3 sequence is 15 residues long. CDR3 sequence (DNA): TGTGCCAGCTCACCATCGGGACAGGGGTCCCTTGGCTACACCTTC. Protein: CASSPSGQGSLGYTF.

The chain uses TRBV19 and TRBJ1-5; D not certain. Per germline, CDR1 LNHDA and CDR2 SQIVND (reference sequence). The CDR3 contains 17 residues. V was trimmed by 0 bases and J by 0 bases, leaving 12 bases between them. This chain's CDR3 is CASSIDGRLDSNQPQHF. For the CDR3, the DNA is TGTGCCAGTAGTATAGATGGCAGGCTAGATAGCAATCAGCCCCAGCATTTT. Looking up the rest from reference TRBV19 and TRBJ1-5 gives the full variable domain: DGGITQSPKYLFRKEGQNVTLSCEQNLNHDAMYWYRQDPGQGLRLIYYSQIVNDFQKGDIAEGYSVSREKKESFPLTVTSAQKNPTAFYLCASSIDGRLDSNQPQHFGDGTRLSIL.

The gene calls are TRBV4-1 and TRBJ1-4, with D possibly TRBD1 on 5 matching bases. Germline CDR1 MGHRA, CDR2 YSYEKL. V was clipped by 4 bases and J by 2 bases, with 17 bases between them. The CDR3 length is 17 residues. In DNA form, the CDR3 reads TGCGCCAGCAGCCGTAGGGTCGGGGCAGGGACTAATGAAAAACTGTTTTTT. Protein product: CASSRRVGAGTNEKLFF.

V is TRBV2 and J is TRBJ2-5, with D perhaps being TRBD1 or TRBD2 (5 bases each). The CDR3 runs 13 residues. Trimming removed 9 bases from V and 4 bases from J, with 15 bases in between. Per the germline V gene, CDR1 is SNHLY and CDR2 is FYNNEI. The chain's CDR3 is CASLRGTAETQYF. In nucleotides, the CDR3 is TGTGCCAGTCTTCGTGGGACCGCAGAGACCCAGTACTTC.

The V and J genes are TRBV11-2 and TRBJ1-2; TRBD1 matches 9 bases. Germline assignment: CDR1 SGHAT and CDR2 FQNNGV. The CDR3 spans 14 residues. V lost 6 bases and J lost 3; bases outside the gene matches: 5. The CDR3 region is CASRIDRGYYGYTF. CDR3 bases: TGTGCCAGCAGGATCGACAGGGGGTACTATGGCTACACCTTC.

This sequence joins TRBV27 and TRBJ2-7, with a weak D call TRBD2 (5 bases). CDR1 is MNHEY, CDR2 SMNVEV, per germline (reference sequence). The V gene lost 3 bases and the J gene lost 4 bases, with 7 bases spanning the gap. This CDR3 is built from 12 residues. The CDR3, as DNA: TGTGCCAGCAGTTTCGCGGGTTACGAGCAGTACTTC. Protein product: CASSFAGYEQYF.

V is TRBV12-3 or TRBV12-4 and J is TRBJ1-1; D unclear. V lost 3 bases to trimming and J lost 0 bases, with 5 bases between them. This CDR3 is built from 13 residues. CDR3 residues: CASSFHVNTEAFF. The CDR3 DNA sequence: TGTGCCAGCAGTTTCCACGTGAACACTGAAGCTTTCTTT.

The chain carries TRBV6-6 and TRBJ1-5, with 11 bases that match TRBD1. The V and J ends lost 5 bases and 4 bases, in that order; junction bases with no gene match: 4. This CDR3 is built from 15 residues. CDR1 and CDR2 from the germline V gene are MNHNY and SVGAGI (reference sequence). CDR3 DNA: TGTGCCAGCAGTGCTGGGACAGGGGGAAATCAGCCCCAGCATTTT. Its translation is CASSAGTGGNQPQHF.